This passage covers 27 T cell receptor beta chains from one sample sequenced in a study of molecular identifiers for immune sequencing clone quantification. TCRdb used MiXCR to reprocess the PCR reads, holding one entry per CDR3 protein. The repertoire includes over 300,000 distinct CDR3 sequences, 24% of them detected once, and 0.65% to 0.75% sits in the top ten. Material for sequencing was naive CD8+ T cells from blood, with Jurkat cell RNA spiked in. Subset of the sample: FACS-sorted CD8+CD4-CCR7+CD45RA+ naive T cells. The receptors stem from a human donor in good health. Some libraries in this study had Jurkat cell RNA spiked in.

This clonotype has just a few counts. The chain is built from TRBV7-9 and TRBJ1-3; unclear D gene. Germline V gene lookup returns CDR1 SEHNR and CDR2 FQNEAQ (reference sequence). The CDR3 has 15 amino acids. Trimming left V 5 bases short and J 6 bases short, with 17 bases between. This CDR3 is CASSPPWVIENTIYF. Written as DNA, the CDR3 is TGTGCCAGCAGCCCCCCCTGGGTGATTGAAAACACCATATATTTT. Combining the CDR3 with reference TRBV7-9 and TRBJ1-3 gives the whole variable domain DTGVSQNPRHKITKRGQNVTFRCDPISEHNRLYWYRQTLGQGPEFLTYFQNEAQLEKSRLLSDRFSAERPKGSFSTLEIQRTEQGDSAMYLCASSPPWVIENTIYFGEGSWLTVV.

This clonotype was counted at least ten times. This chain uses TRBV11-2 with TRBJ2-4, with a possible D match to TRBD1 (6 bases). The CDR3 covers 17 residues. From germline, CDR1 is SGHAT and CDR2 FQNNGV. Trimming removed 4 bases at V and 0 bases at J, with 16 bases between. The CDR3 sequence is CASSSVTGHLAKNIQYF. In DNA form, the CDR3 reads TGTGCCAGCAGCTCCGTTACGGGACACCTAGCCAAAAACATTCAGTACTTC.

This clonotype has ten or more counts. The V gene is TRBV28, the J gene TRBJ2-3; D perhaps matches TRBD2 (5 bases). The CDR3 is 15 residues long. The germline V gene encodes CDR1 MDHEN and CDR2 SYDVKM. The V end lost 5 bases, the J end lost 5 bases, and 17 bases lay between the germline ends. CDR3 bases: TGTGCCAGCAGTGGAAGCGGTGAGGTGAAAGATACGCAGTATTTT. It translates to CASSGSGEVKDTQYF. Together with reference TRBV28 and TRBJ2-3, the CDR3 gives the full variable domain: DVKVTQSSRYLVKRTGEKVFLECVQDMDHENMFWYRQDPGLGLRLIYFSYDVKMKEKGDIPEGYSVSREKKERFSLILESASTNQTSMYLCASSGSGEVKDTQYFGPGTRLTVL.

With respect to this clonotype: With a much larger clone just one base away, this may be a read error. This is likely a read error, given that the CDR3 carries no conserved phenylalanine or tryptophan at its end. The J gene is TRBJ2-3, the V gene TRBV29-1; 15 bases agree with TRBD2. Germline-derived CDR1 and CDR2 are SQVTM and ANQGSEA. J lost 2 bases, V lost 0 bases, and 3 bases had no gene match. The CDR3 has 17 residues. The CDR3 DNA sequence: TGCAGCGTTGAAGAGGGGACTAGCGGGAGGTACACAGATACGCAGTATTAT. It translates to CSVEEGTSGRYTDTQYY.

This clonotype has at least ten counts. CDR3 nucleotides: TGTGCCAGCAGTTTCACCTCTACAGGGGGTGACATTCAGTACTTC. Protein: CASSFTSTGGDIQYF. The J gene is TRBJ2-4, the V gene TRBV12-3 or TRBV12-4; 8 bases fit TRBD1. The CDR3 length is 15 residues. Losses at the gene ends were 3 bases for V and 8 bases for J; bases not matched to a gene: 9.

The chain combines TRBV3-1 with TRBJ2-2, with 16 bases that match TRBD2. Germline V gene data show CDR1 as LGHDT and CDR2 as YNNKEL (reference sequence). CDR3 length: 19 amino acids. The V and J ends lost 1 base and 4 bases, in that order; junction bases with no gene match: 6. The CDR3 region is CASSQAGTSGGALTGELFF. The CDR3 DNA reads TGTGCCAGCAGCCAAGCCGGGACTAGCGGGGGGGCCCTCACCGGGGAGCTGTTTTTT.

Concerning this clonotype itself: A junction boundary mismatches the germline segment, possibly from a read error. This chain links TRBV7-3 with TRBJ2-6; D is perhaps TRBD1 or TRBD2 (5 bases each). Germline values: CDR1 SGHTA, CDR2 FQGTGA. The CDR3 totals 18 residues. The CDR3 DNA follows: TGTGCCAGCAGCTTAAGGGGCGGGCCACACTCTGGGGCCAGCGTCCTGACTTTC. Translated: CASSLRGGPHSGASVLTF. The full variable domain, with the rest looked up from reference TRBV7-3 and TRBJ2-6, is GAGVSQTPSNKVTEKGKYVELRCDPISGHTALYWYRQSLGQGPEFLIYFQGTGAADDSGLPNDRFFAVRPEGSVSTLKIQRTERGDSAVYLCASSLRGGPHSGASVLTFGAGSRLTVL.

Points on this clonotype: Since a much larger clone is just one base distant, this may be a read error. This chain joins TRBV2 and TRBJ1-1; D unresolved. V lost 4 bases and J 1 base, leaving 13 bases between the germline ends. The CDR3 has 15 amino acids. CDR1 and CDR2 from the germline V gene are SNHLY and FYNNEI. The CDR3 loop is CASSGPPRPNTEAFF. Written as DNA, the CDR3 is TGTGCCAGCAGTGGACCACCAAGACCGAACACTGAAGCTTTCTTT. Using reference TRBV2 and TRBJ1-1 for the parts outside the CDR3, the full variable domain is EPEVTQTPSHQVTQMGQEVILRCVPISNHLYFYWYRQILGQKVEFLVSFYNNEISEKSEIFDDQFSVERPDGSNFTLKIRSTKLEDSAMYFCASSGPPRPNTEAFFGQGTRLTVV.

On this clonotype: This sequence may be a read error, since a much larger clone differs from it by one base. A read error is likely, as this CDR3 ends without the conserved phenylalanine or tryptophan. The chain has TRBV9 and TRBJ2-5, with TRBD1 identical over 7 bases. With V trimmed by 2 bases and J by 2 bases, 9 bases remained unmatched. The V gene's germline CDR1 is SGDLS and CDR2 YYNGEE. There are 16 residues in the CDR3. DNA of the CDR3: TGTGCCAGCAGCGTGGACCACAAGACAGGGCAAGAGACCCAGTACTTA. It yields the protein CASSVDHKTGQETQYL.

This clonotype was seen ten or more times. The chain combines TRBV29-1 with TRBJ2-6; 8 nucleotides line up with TRBD2. The CDR3 length is 15 residues. Germline-derived CDR1 and CDR2 are SQVTM and ANQGSEA. Trimming cost V 7 bases and J 3 bases; bases outside gene matches: 8. The CDR3 loop is CSAAGLAGGANVLTF. CDR3 sequence (DNA): TGCAGCGCTGCCGGACTAGCAGGTGGGGCCAACGTCCTGACTTTC.

This clonotype was counted at least ten times. V is TRBV19 and J is TRBJ2-2, with a weak D call TRBD2 (5 bases). Trimming pared 7 bases from V and 4 bases from J, leaving 13 bases between. The CDR3 is made up of 14 amino acids. Looked up from germline, CDR1 is LNHDA and CDR2 is SQIVND (reference sequence). The CDR3 DNA reads TGTGCCAGTACTCAGATGGGAGTCACCGGGGAGCTGTTTTTT. As protein: CASTQMGVTGELFF.

This clonotype was observed a single time. This may arise from a read error, as a much more abundant clone is one base away. V is TRBV30 and J is TRBJ2-5; 11 positions agree with TRBD1. The length of the CDR3 is 14 residues. CDR1 is GTSNPN, CDR2 SVGIG, per germline (reference sequence). The CDR3 protein is CAWSVGTGGEAQYF. DNA of the CDR3: TGTGCCTGGAGTGTGGGGACAGGGGGAGAGGCCCAGTACTTC.

The chain recombines TRBV9 with TRBJ1-2; D might be TRBD1 (5 bases). This CDR3 spans 14 amino acids. Per the germline V gene, CDR1 is SGDLS and CDR2 is YYNGEE. Trimming shortened V by 0 bases and J by 8 bases, and 14 bases separated the two germline ends. The CDR3 is CASSVVEQAGGYTF. Here the CDR3 DNA reads TGTGCCAGCAGCGTAGTTGAACAGGCAGGGGGCTACACCTTC.

This clonotype was detected a few times. CDR3 sequence (DNA): TGTGCCAGCAGCGTAGGAACAGGGTACACCGGGGAGCTGTTTTTT. Its translation is CASSVGTGYTGELFF. The rearrangement uses TRBV9 and TRBJ2-2, with a possible D match to TRBD1 (6 bases). The germline V and J ends were trimmed by 0 bases and 3 bases, with 9 bases remaining between them. Per germline, CDR1 SGDLS and CDR2 YYNGEE. This CDR3 contains 15 residues.

CDR3 residues: CSVPGGTFRDTQYF. Written as DNA, the CDR3 is TGCAGCGTCCCCGGTGGGACATTCAGAGATACGCAGTATTTT. The V call is TRBV29-1, the J call TRBJ2-3, with D tentatively TRBD1 (6 bases). CDR1 is SQVTM and CDR2 is ANQGSEA in the germline V gene. This CDR3 region has 14 residues. Trimming stripped 6 bases from V and 5 bases from J, with 18 bases between.

Comments on this clonotype: A single base separates this from a much larger clone, so it may be a read error. CDR3: CASNPGLSNQPQHF. The CDR3 DNA reads as TGTGCCAGTAATCCGGGTCTTAGCAATCAGCCCCAGCATTTT. The chain uses TRBV19 and TRBJ1-5, with unresolved D. Germline loops: CDR1 LNHDA, CDR2 SQIVND (reference sequence). There are 14 residues in the CDR3. Deletions cut 7 bases from V and 0 bases from J, with 10 bases between.

This clonotype was picked up many times. The rearrangement links TRBV7-6 to TRBJ2-7, with TRBD2 identical over 7 bases. Germline loops: CDR1 SGHVS, CDR2 FNYEAQ. The CDR3 is made up of 14 amino acids. With 3 bases clipped from V and 2 bases from J, the junction kept 4 bases outside the gene matches. CDR3 in amino acids: CASSLGGGPYEQYF. CDR3 DNA sequence: TGTGCCAGCAGCTTGGGGGGAGGGCCCTACGAGCAGTACTTC. The variable domain in full, with the rest retrieved from reference TRBV7-6 and TRBJ2-7, is GAGVSQSPRYKVTKRGQDVALRCDPISGHVSLYWYRQALGQGPEFLTYFNYEAQQDKSGLPNDRFSAERPEGSISTLTIQRTEQRDSAMYRCASSLGGGPYEQYFGPGTRLTVT.

This clonotype has only a few counts. This rearrangement joins TRBV14 to TRBJ2-3; no definite D call. In germline, CDR1 is SGHDN, CDR2 FVKESK. V shed 1 base and J shed 2 bases, with 10 bases lying between them. This CDR3 region has 15 residues. The CDR3 reads CASSQGVVNTDTQYF. The CDR3 DNA is TGTGCCAGCAGCCAAGGAGTAGTAAACACAGATACGCAGTATTTT.

This clonotype was picked up many times. The chain combines TRBV12-3 or TRBV12-4 with TRBJ1-1, with TRBD1 matching 9 bases. V lost 6 bases and J lost 6; bases outside the gene matches: 11. There are 15 residues in the CDR3. The DNA of the CDR3 is TGTGCCAGCAGGCAAACGGGACAGGGTAGCGCTGAAGCTTTCTTT. This gives the protein CASRQTGQGSAEAFF.

This clonotype has a handful of counts. This sequence joins TRBV7-2 and TRBJ1-3; D is perhaps TRBD1 (6 bases). CDR1 SGHTA and CDR2 FQGNSA come from the germline V gene. The germline V and J ends were trimmed by 1 base and 4 bases, with 17 bases remaining between them. This CDR3 has 17 amino acids. The CDR3 DNA is TGTGCCAGCAGCTTAGTCTCTGGGGGCGCGAGGGGAAACACCATATATTTT. This encodes CASSLVSGGARGNTIYF.

Remarks on this clonotype: A much bigger clone sits one base away, suggesting this may be a read error. This likely comes from a read error, as the CDR3 has no conserved phenylalanine or tryptophan at its end. The chain is built from TRBV7-9 and TRBJ1-1; 8 bases are a match to TRBD1. The CDR3 runs 15 residues. Unmatched junction bases numbered 9, after V lost 4 bases and J lost 5 bases. Germline V lookup: CDR1 SEHNR, CDR2 FQNEAQ (reference sequence). This CDR3 reads CASSSGQGTRTEAFY. The CDR3 DNA reads as TGTGCCAGCAGCTCCGGACAGGGAACGAGGACTGAAGCTTTCTAT.

The V gene is TRBV6-6, the J gene TRBJ2-7; D tentatively reads TRBD1 or TRBD2 (6 bases each). Germline V gene lookup returns CDR1 MNHNY and CDR2 SVGAGI (reference sequence). This CDR3 comprises 14 residues. V dropped 7 bases and J dropped 2 bases, with 15 bases sitting between them. CDR3 residues: CASTPTRGPYEQYF. The CDR3 nucleotides read TGTGCCAGCACCCCCACTCGGGGGCCCTACGAGCAGTACTTC.

V usage is TRBV9 and J usage is TRBJ2-5; the D call may be TRBD1 or TRBD2 (5 bases each). Trimming pared 2 bases from V and 1 base from J, leaving 15 bases between. This CDR3 spans 16 amino acids. The germline V gene has CDR1 SGDLS and CDR2 YYNGEE. The CDR3 loop reads CASSVPYGGVQETQYF. The CDR3, as DNA: TGTGCCAGCAGCGTCCCCTATGGGGGAGTCCAAGAGACCCAGTACTTC.

This chain uses TRBV4-1 with TRBJ2-5, with D possibly TRBD2 on 6 matching bases. Trimming took off 1 base at V and 1 base at J, with 10 bases between the two ends. The CDR3 is 15 amino acids. From germline, CDR1 is MGHRA and CDR2 YSYEKL. As DNA, the CDR3 is TGCGCCAGCAGCCAAGTGGCTAGCGTCCAAGAGACCCAGTACTTC. It specifies CASSQVASVQETQYF.

This clonotype was seen at least ten times. J is TRBJ2-4 and V is TRBV9; the D gene is possibly TRBD2 (5 bases). The germline V and J ends were trimmed by 3 bases and 1 base, with 17 bases remaining between them. Germline CDR1 and CDR2: SGDLS and YYNGEE. The CDR3 has 17 residues. CDR3 coding DNA: TGTGCCAGCAGCGCCTACGACTACCCGTCGGCCAAAAACATTCAGTACTTC. Protein sequence: CASSAYDYPSAKNIQYF.

The sample holds a few counts of this clonotype. The CDR3 DNA follows: TGTGCCAGCAGCGAGGGACTAGTCGATGAGCAGTTCTTC. It translates to CASSEGLVDEQFF. The genes are TRBV12-3 or TRBV12-4 and TRBJ2-1, with 8 nucleotides matching TRBD2. The CDR3 sequence is 13 residues long. V trimming: 6 bases; J trimming: 8 bases; junction bases outside the gene matches: 6.

This chain connects TRBV12-3 or TRBV12-4 to TRBJ1-6; D gene uncertain. Deletions cut 4 bases from V and 0 bases from J, with 10 bases between. CDR3 length equals 16 residues. CDR3 coding DNA: TGTGCCAGCAGTTGGACGGGGAGCTCCTATAATTCACCCCTCCACTTT. It translates to CASSWTGSSYNSPLHF.